Shown below are 6 T cell receptor beta chains from a single sample sequenced in a study of T cell responses to AZD1222 COVID-19 vaccine (dated by TCRdb to 2020 to 2023). Library prep was done by the immunoSEQ multiplex PCR assay. TCRdb's version of the immuneACCESS table is confined to in-frame rearrangements and falls short of the full clone set. An unresolved V gene accounts for under half of the shortfall where checked; the remainder is of unknown origin. The sample table holds about 120,000 clones, of which around nine tenths were seen once. The biggest ten clones account for over 1.5% of the sample. This sample's time point label indicates: baseline before first vaccination. The source material was peripheral blood, sampled on day 0 of AZD1222 vaccination. The receptors come from an adult in good health.

This chain joins TRBV7-9 and TRBJ1-2; tentatively, D is TRBD1 (5 bases). In germline, CDR1 is SEHNR, CDR2 FQNEAQ (reference sequence). The CDR3 is 13 amino acids. Trimming removed 1 base at V and 7 bases at J, with 10 bases between. The DNA of the CDR3 is TGTGCCAGCAGCTTAGTAGGGGTTCCTGGCTACACCTTC. Translating it yields CASSLVGVPGYTF.

The gene calls are TRBV9 and TRBJ2-2; D is undetermined. The germline CDR1 and CDR2 sequences are SGDLS and YYNGEE. V was clipped by 3 bases and J by 0 bases, with 15 bases between them. The CDR3 loop spans 17 amino acids. The DNA for the CDR3 is TGTGCCAGCAGCGCCATTAAAGACTCCGCGAACACCGGGGAGCTGTTTTTT. Translated: CASSAIKDSANTGELFF.

The chain links TRBV9 to TRBJ2-7; 9 bases align to TRBD2. The CDR3 runs 13 residues. Germline assignment: CDR1 SGDLS and CDR2 YYNGEE. J was trimmed by 7 bases and V by 4 bases; bases with no gene match: 6. The CDR3 is CASSRSGGGEQYF. For the CDR3, the DNA is TGTGCCAGCAGCCGTAGCGGGGGCGGGGAGCAGTACTTC.

This chain joins TRBV9 and TRBJ1-1; a weak D match, TRBD1 (5 bases). Per the germline V gene, CDR1 is SGDLS and CDR2 is YYNGEE. The CDR3 totals 15 residues. The V end lost 3 bases, the J end lost 0 bases, and 12 bases lay between the germline ends. The CDR3 DNA reads TGTGCCAGCAGCGGACCGGGGACGGTGAACACTGAAGCTTTCTTT. As protein: CASSGPGTVNTEAFF.

The chain is built from TRBV5-4 and TRBJ2-7; D remains ambiguous. Trimming cost V 0 bases and J 0 bases, with 10 bases left between them. Germline CDR1 and CDR2: SGHNT and YYREEE (reference sequence). The CDR3 loop spans 15 amino acids. CDR3 sequence reads: CASSLGQSSSYEQYV. The CDR3, as DNA: TGTGCCAGCAGCTTGGGACAATCCAGCTCCTACGAGCAGTACGTC.

This chain connects TRBV6-5 to TRBJ2-5, with D possibly TRBD2 on 5 matching bases. Germline lookup yields CDR1 MNHEY and CDR2 SVGAGI. The CDR3 runs to 11 residues. CDR3 DNA: TGTGCGGTAGAGGGCCAAGAGACCCAGTACTTC. It codes for CAVEGQETQYF.